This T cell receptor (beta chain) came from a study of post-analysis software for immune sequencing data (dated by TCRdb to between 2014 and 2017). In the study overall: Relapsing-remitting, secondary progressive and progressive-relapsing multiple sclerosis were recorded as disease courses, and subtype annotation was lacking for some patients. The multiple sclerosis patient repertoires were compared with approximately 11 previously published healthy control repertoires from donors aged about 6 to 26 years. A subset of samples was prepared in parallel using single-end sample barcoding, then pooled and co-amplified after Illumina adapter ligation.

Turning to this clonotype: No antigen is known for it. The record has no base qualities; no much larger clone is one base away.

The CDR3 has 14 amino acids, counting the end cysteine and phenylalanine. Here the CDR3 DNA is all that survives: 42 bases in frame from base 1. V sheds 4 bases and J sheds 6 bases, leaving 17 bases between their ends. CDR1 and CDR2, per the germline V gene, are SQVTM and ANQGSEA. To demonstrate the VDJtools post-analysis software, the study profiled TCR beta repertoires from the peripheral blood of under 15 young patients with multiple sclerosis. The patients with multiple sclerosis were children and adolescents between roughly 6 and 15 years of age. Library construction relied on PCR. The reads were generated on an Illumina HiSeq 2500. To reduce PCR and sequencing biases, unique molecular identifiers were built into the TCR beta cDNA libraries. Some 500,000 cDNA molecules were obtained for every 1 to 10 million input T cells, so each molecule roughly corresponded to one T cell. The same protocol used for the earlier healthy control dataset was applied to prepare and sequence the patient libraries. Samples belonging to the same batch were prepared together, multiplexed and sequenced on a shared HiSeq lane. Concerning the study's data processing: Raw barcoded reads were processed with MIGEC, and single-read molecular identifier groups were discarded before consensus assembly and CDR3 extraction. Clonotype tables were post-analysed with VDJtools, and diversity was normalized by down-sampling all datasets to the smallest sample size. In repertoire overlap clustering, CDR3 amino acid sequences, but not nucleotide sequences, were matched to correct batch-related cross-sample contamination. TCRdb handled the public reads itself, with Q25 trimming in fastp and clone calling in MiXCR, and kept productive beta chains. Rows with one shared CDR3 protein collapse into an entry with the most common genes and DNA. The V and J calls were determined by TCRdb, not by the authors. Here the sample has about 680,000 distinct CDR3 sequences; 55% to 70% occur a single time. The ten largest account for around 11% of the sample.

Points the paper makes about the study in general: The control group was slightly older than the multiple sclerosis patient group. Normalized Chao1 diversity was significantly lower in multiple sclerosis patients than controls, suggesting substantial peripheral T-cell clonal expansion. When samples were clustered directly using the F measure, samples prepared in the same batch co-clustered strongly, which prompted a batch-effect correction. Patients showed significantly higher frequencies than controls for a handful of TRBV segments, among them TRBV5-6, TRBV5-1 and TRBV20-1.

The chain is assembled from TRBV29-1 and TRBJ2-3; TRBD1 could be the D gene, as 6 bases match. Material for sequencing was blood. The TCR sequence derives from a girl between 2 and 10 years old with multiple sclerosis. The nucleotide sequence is TGCAGCGTTGGGGTAGTCGTGAGGGGGGATACGCAGTATTTT. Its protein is CSVGVVVRGDTQYF.